A single sample gave rise to the 12 T cell receptor beta chains below, sequenced in a study of regulatory T cells in long-lasting Graves disease. Time point specified: persistent/refractory GD, antithyroid drugs over 5 years with positive TRAb. TCR sequences were obtained from RNA taken from PBMCs. Combining iRepertoire HTBI primers with Arm-PCR of CDR3 regions, the authors built TCR beta libraries. TCRdb itself ran the multiplex PCR reads through MiXCR, one entry per CDR3 protein. The sample records 400,000 to 500,000 distinct CDR3 sequences, 20% to 25% being singletons. The source was peripheral blood mononuclear cells (PBMCs), collected when the disease was refractory, from a patient treated with antithyroid drugs. The receptors originated from a female donor with Graves disease.

This clonotype was recorded at least ten times. The chain employs TRBV7-9 and TRBJ1-1; 7 bases are shared with TRBD1. Germline values: CDR1 SEHNR, CDR2 FQNEAQ (reference sequence). V trimming: 5 bases; J trimming: 0 bases; junction bases outside the gene matches: 12. This CDR3 is 17 amino acids long. Written as DNA, the CDR3 is TGTGCCAGCAGCCCCCCAACAGGGGCCGGAATGAACACTGAAGCTTTCTTT. This codes for CASSPPTGAGMNTEAFF.

This clonotype was detected many times. This chain joins TRBV2 and TRBJ1-1; 11 bases align to TRBD1. Germline V gives CDR1 SNHLY, CDR2 FYNNEI. The ends lost 9 bases at V and 6 bases at J; junction bases unmatched: 3. The CDR3 contains 12 residues. CDR3 sequence reads: CARGDRGAEAFF. The CDR3 bases are TGTGCCAGGGGGGACAGGGGGGCTGAAGCTTTCTTT.

This clonotype has a count of ten or more. The CDR3 region has the DNA TGTGCCAGCAGTGACAGCCCGGAAGCTTTCTTT. This sequence encodes CASSDSPEAFF. This rearrangement joins TRBV2 to TRBJ1-1; no clear D. Trimming removed 3 bases at V and 8 bases at J, with 7 bases between. The CDR3 contains 11 residues. Germline lookup yields CDR1 SNHLY and CDR2 FYNNEI.

The genes are TRBV5-1 and TRBJ2-5; 10 bases map to TRBD1. V lost 0 bases, J lost 3 bases, and 5 bases stayed unmatched. Germline V gives CDR1 SGHRS, CDR2 YFSETQ. CDR3 length equals 16 residues. The CDR3 is CASSLGPGTGEETQYF. The CDR3 DNA follows: TGCGCCAGCAGCTTGGGGCCGGGGACAGGGGAAGAGACCCAGTACTTC.

This clonotype was found a few times. The chain links TRBV15 to TRBJ1-3; D not certain. This CDR3 contains 17 residues. CDR1 is LNHNV, CDR2 YYDKDF, per germline (reference sequence). V lost 0 bases and J 0 bases, leaving 12 bases between the germline ends. CDR3 sequence reads: CATSRDGTAVSGNTIYF. The CDR3 bases are TGTGCCACCAGCAGAGATGGTACCGCCGTCTCTGGAAACACCATATATTTT.

V and J are TRBV4-3 and TRBJ1-4, with D possibly being TRBD1 (5 bases). Germline V gene sequence: CDR1 LGHNA, CDR2 YSLEER. The CDR3 length is 15 residues. The ends were cut back, 4 bases at V and 3 bases at J, with 12 bases in the middle. The CDR3 sequence: CASSLDGAANEKLFF. The CDR3 nucleotides read TGCGCCAGCAGCCTCGATGGGGCAGCTAATGAAAAACTGTTTTTT.

V and J are TRBV5-1 and TRBJ1-1; D gene uncertain. The germline V and J ends were trimmed by 7 bases and 7 bases, with 11 bases remaining between them. Germline assignment: CDR1 SGHRS and CDR2 YFSETQ. The length of the CDR3 is 11 residues. This CDR3 reads CASWGLGEAFF. CDR3 DNA: TGCGCCAGCTGGGGTCTTGGTGAAGCTTTCTTT.

This clonotype turned up a few times. V is TRBV6-2 or TRBV6-3 and J is TRBJ1-2; 10 bases line up with TRBD1. Germline-derived CDR1 and CDR2 are MNHEY and SVGEGT. This CDR3 comprises 14 residues. V was pared by 7 bases and J by 5 bases, with 7 bases of the junction left unmatched. The CDR3: CASKSRDRGYGYTF. CDR3 nucleotide sequence: TGTGCCAGCAAAAGCCGGGACAGGGGTTATGGCTACACCTTC.

The sample holds a few counts of this clonotype. One junction end disagrees with the germline gene, perhaps due to a read error. The chain is built from TRBV7-8 and TRBJ2-5, with D perhaps matching TRBD2 (5 bases). Germline CDR1 and CDR2: SGHVS and FQNEAQ. CDR3 size: 13 residues. CDR3 sequence reads: CASNLERRETQYF. CDR3 nucleotides: TGTGCCAGCAACTTAGAGAGGAGGGAGACCCAGTACTTC.

J is TRBJ1-6 and V is TRBV6-9; D is unclear. Germline CDR1 MNHGY, CDR2 SVAAGI. CDR3 length: 13 amino acids. V gave up 4 bases and J gave up 4 bases, with 5 bases separating them. CDR3 sequence reads: CASSLNYNSPLHF. The DNA of the CDR3 is TGTGCCAGCAGTTTGAATTATAATTCACCCCTCCACTTT.

The table lists this clonotype with a few counts. The chain joins TRBV25-1 to TRBJ2-5; perhaps D is TRBD1 or TRBD2 (5 bases each). The CDR3 spans 14 residues. V shed 5 bases and J shed 5 bases, with 15 bases lying between them. CDR1 MGHDK and CDR2 SYGVNS come from the germline V gene. The CDR3 bases are TGTGCCAGCAGTCCGGGACCCAGGTGGGAGACCCAGTACTTC. Translation gives CASSPGPRWETQYF.

The sample holds many counts of this clonotype. Germline is not matched at one junction end, which may reflect a read error. V is TRBV28 and J is TRBJ2-7; TRBD1 matches 9 bases. Germline CDR1 reads MDHEN; CDR2 reads SYDVKM. CDR3 length: 10 amino acids. CDR3 sequence: CASSVRDRVF. The CDR3 region has the DNA TGTGCCAGCAGTGTCCGGGACAGGGTTTTC.